The T cell receptor beta chain described here comes from a study of T cells in women clearing cervical HPV infection listed by TCRdb under 2018. Broadly, across the study: Cases were about 25 women with histologically confirmed HPV16-related CIN3 or worse, including 2 invasive cancers. The parent cohort enrolled 10,049 women aged 18 or older in Guanacaste, Costa Rica, in 1993 to 1994 and followed the women for roughly 7 years. The exploratory proof-of-principle case-control study was nested within the Guanacaste HPV Natural History Study in Costa Rica and compared TCR repertoires across cervical HPV16 outcomes. Among cases, blood sampling came a median of approximately 150 days after lesion detection, with an interquartile range of about 80 to 210 days. Blood from cases was collected at the visit where the lesion was first found, while blood from controls was collected once the infection could no longer be detected. Cases and controls were matched on year of sample collection and on age within five years. Because only a few women had HLA typing data, the possibility that HLA type acted as a confounder could not be ruled out. As quality controls, five blinded duplicates were added to each group, bringing the total to 60 or so samples made up of around 50 participants and approximately ten replicates. Cases had a median age of approximately 35 years compared with under 40 for controls, and baseline characteristics showed no significant differences between the groups. Controls were 25 to 30 women whose single incident HPV16 infection cleared within 12 months without precancer or cancer developing. General findings and caveats noted by the study authors: Random forest classifiers combining richness and V gene abundances distinguished cases from controls with an estimated AUC of approximately 0.83. TRBV6-7 relative abundance was lower in cases than in controls (approximately 0.11% versus 0.16%; Bonferroni P = 0.0008). Whether associations preceded infection or resulted from infection could not be shown with the cross-sectional design, and effector/memory subsets and HPV-specific T cells were not isolated. CIN3+ cases had significantly higher TCR repertoire richness than controls across sequencing depths, but evenness did not differ between the groups. Because T-cell numbers per sample were unknown, differences in richness could reflect varying T-cell content rather than repertoire biology.

Every participant had a single incident cervical HPV16 infection, and women with prevalent HPV16 infections were excluded. Cervical HPV DNA was detected with MY09/MY11 PCR, and genotyping was done by dot-blot hybridization. About 14 mL of heparinized blood were centrifuged, and the buffy coat was split into aliquots, frozen at -30 degrees C, and then kept at -80 degrees C. QIAGEN kits were used to extract genomic DNA from buffy coat specimens. A remark on this clone: Its antigen specificity is not known. Sequencing ends 3 residues short of the CDR3 end; the germline J gene provides the rest.

Using the immunoSEQ assay, multiplex PCR amplified TCR beta CDR3 regions from an average of 1200 ng of genomic DNA per sample. Primer bias was corrected in the assay by using a complete synthetic TCR repertoire to establish an amplification baseline. The amplicons were sequenced on the Illumina platform. As for how the authors treated the data: Sequences were error-corrected by clustering with frequency ratios and a modified nearest-neighbor algorithm, then analyzed in the immunoSEQ Analyzer with IMGT gene definitions. At each rarefaction depth, TCR richness and evenness were averaged over 20 rarefaction repeats, and samples with fewer sequences than the depth were excluded. Wilcoxon rank sum tests with FDR correction were used to compare V, D and J gene relative abundances between the groups. An intraclass correlation of about 96% for TCR richness and an average of about 80% across some 70 gene segments were obtained from the blinded duplicates. The table was pulled from immuneACCESS by TCRdb, which kept in-frame rearrangements only. Such tables lose some clones; where checked, under half of the loss comes from unresolved V genes, and the rest has no known cause. V and J calls and clone size are copied from that table; D and trimming were computed from the DNA. The sample table on file contains fewer than 50,000 clones. The top ten clones comprise 7% to 8.5% of the sample.

CDR1 and CDR2 are read off the germline V gene (reference sequence) as LNHDA and SQIVND. The CDR3, from cysteine to phenylalanine, totals 13 residues. The DNA shown is the part of the CDR3 that was read: 30 bases, in frame from base 1. The junction shows trimming of 3 bases on V and 6 bases on J, plus 9 bases between the germline ends. Rearrangement joined TRBV19 to TRBJ2-1; 5 matching bases give a weak D call of TRBD2. Sequencing was carried out using blood buffy coat. The source is a woman between 18 and 70 years old with a cervical HPV16 infection that either progressed to CIN3+ or cleared (not recorded which). The CDR3 sequence is CASSINSANEQFF. The covered CDR3 bases are TGTGCCAGTAGTATTAATAGCGCCAATGAG.